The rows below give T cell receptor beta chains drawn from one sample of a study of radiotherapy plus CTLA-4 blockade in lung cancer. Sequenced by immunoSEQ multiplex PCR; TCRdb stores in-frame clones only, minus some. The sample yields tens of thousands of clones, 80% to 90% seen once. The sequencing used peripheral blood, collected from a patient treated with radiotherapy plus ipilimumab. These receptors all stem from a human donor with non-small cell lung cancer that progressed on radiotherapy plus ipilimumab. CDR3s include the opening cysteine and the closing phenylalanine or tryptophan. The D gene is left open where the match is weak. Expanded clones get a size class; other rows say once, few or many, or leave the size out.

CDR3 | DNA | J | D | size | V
CASSKVRGPGGEYNEQFF | TGTGCCAGCAGCAAAGTTCGGGGTCCGGGCGGGGAATACAATGAGCAGTTCTTC | TRBJ2-1 | . | . | TRBV21-1
CASSEQPSSGNTIYF | TGTGCCAGTAGTGAACAGCCCAGCTCTGGAAACACCATATATTTT | TRBJ1-3 | . | . | TRBV19
CASTFGTEAFF | TGTGCCAGCACCTTCGGCACTGAAGCTTTCTTT | TRBJ1-1 | . | . | TRBV7-8
CASSSNQMNTEAFF | TGTGCCAGCAGCTCAAATCAAATGAACACTGAAGCTTTCTTT | TRBJ1-1 | . | once | TRBV7-6
CASSSTGVTDTQYF | TGTGCCAGCAGCTCGACAGGGGTCACAGATACGCAGTATTTT | TRBJ2-3 | TRBD1 | . | TRBV5-4
CASSETGDQPQHF | TGTGCCAGCAGTGAGACAGGGGACCAGCCCCAGCATTTT | TRBJ1-5 | TRBD1 | . | TRBV6-1
CASSRRGTGPRDTQYF | TGTGCCAGCAGCAGACGCGGGACAGGGCCCCGAGATACGCAGTATTTT | TRBJ2-3 | TRBD1 | . | TRBV5-6
CASSPWGQYSNQPQHF | TGTGCCAGCAGTCCGTGGGGACAGTATAGCAATCAGCCCCAGCATTTT | TRBJ1-5 | TRBD1 | . | TRBV6-6
CASSLELAGALGQFF | TGTGCCAGCAGCTTGGAACTAGCGGGGGCCCTAGGGCAGTTCTTC | TRBJ2-1 | TRBD2 | . | TRBV5-4
CASSEVATNLGANVLTF | TGTGCCAGCAGTGAAGTTGCGACTAACCTCGGGGCCAACGTCCTGACTTTC | TRBJ2-6 | . | few | TRBV6-1
CARIGTGVTDTQYF | TGTGCCAGGATCGGGACAGGGGTTACAGATACGCAGTATTTT | TRBJ2-3 | TRBD1 | . | TRBV5-8
CASSSRTSGGLIRETQYF | TGCGCCAGCAGCTCGAGGACTAGCGGGGGACTAATTCGTGAGACCCAGTACTTC | TRBJ2-5 | TRBD2 | . | TRBV5-1
CASSQEATDTQYF | TGCGCCAGCAGCCAAGAGGCCACAGATACGCAGTATTTT | TRBJ2-3 | . | . | TRBV4-1
CASSDRSGGNQPQHF | TGTGCCAGCAGTGATCGCAGCGGTGGCAATCAGCCCCAGCATTTT | TRBJ1-5 | . | . | TRBV2
CASSLLRLAGGQIDNEQFF | TGTGCCAGCAGCTTGCTTCGCCTAGCGGGGGGGCAAATAGACAATGAGCAGTTCTTC | TRBJ2-1 | TRBD2 | . | TRBV5-4
CSAYYRSEQYF | TGCAGTGCTTATTACCGAAGCGAGCAGTACTTC | TRBJ2-7 | . | . | TRBV20-1
CASTPGGSGTDTQYF | TGTGCCAGTACCCCCGGGGGGAGTGGCACAGATACGCAGTATTTT | TRBJ2-3 | TRBD2 | . | TRBV19
CASSPRTREGRETQYF | TGTGCCAGCTCGCCCCGGACCAGGGAGGGTCGCGAGACCCAGTACTTC | TRBJ2-5 | TRBD2 | once | TRBV19
CASSLYSGTTPYNSPLHF | TGTGCCAGCAGCCTCTACTCCGGGACAACCCCCTATAATTCACCCCTCCACTTT | TRBJ1-6 | . | few | TRBV7-4
CASSRRAPQETQYF | TGTGCCAGCAGCCGGAGGGCTCCCCAAGAGACCCAGTACTTC | TRBJ2-5 | . | once | TRBV6-5
CASSLQGVGAFF | TGTGCCAGCAGTTTACAGGGTGTTGGAGCTTTCTTT | TRBJ1-1 | . | . | TRBV28
CASRVGTSGNTGELFF | TGTGCCAGCAGGGTCGGGACTAGCGGGAACACCGGGGAGCTGTTTTTT | TRBJ2-2 | TRBD2 | . | TRBV2
CASNGQEGGGYTF | TGTGCCTCAAATGGACAGGAAGGGGGTGGCTACACCTTC | TRBJ1-2 | TRBD1 | . | TRBV10-3
CASSFGTGVQPQHF | TGTGCCAGCAGTTTCGGGACAGGGGTTCAGCCCCAGCATTTT | TRBJ1-5 | TRBD1 | . | TRBV27
CAAPRVRNEQFF | TGCGCCGCCCCGAGGGTGAGGAATGAGCAGTTCTTC | TRBJ2-1 | . | . | TRBV23-1
CASRQYSNTGIAEAFF | TGTGCCAGTAGACAATACAGCAATACAGGGATCGCTGAAGCTTTCTTT | TRBJ1-1 | . | . | TRBV19
CASSQDWTGSFEKLFF | TGCGCCAGCAGCCAAGACTGGACAGGGAGTTTTGAAAAACTGTTTTTT | TRBJ1-4 | TRBD1 | . | TRBV4-1
CASSLSSGVNSPLHF | TGTGCCAGCAGCTTATCGTCCGGGGTAAATTCACCCCTCCACTTT | TRBJ1-6 | . | once | TRBV27
CASSSTGSEQYF | TGTGCCAGCTCCTCGACAGGGTCCGAGCAGTACTTC | TRBJ2-7 | TRBD1 | . | TRBV18
CASSKLEGRRTDTQYF | TGTGCCAGCAGCAAATTGGAGGGGCGTCGCACAGATACGCAGTATTTT | TRBJ2-3 | . | . | TRBV21-1
CASGSDLANSPLHF | TGTGCTAGTGGTTCGGACTTAGCAAATTCACCCCTCCACTTT | TRBJ1-6 | . | . | TRBV12-5
CASSQRQVLWELFF | TGTGCCAGCAGCCAACGACAGGTGCTCTGGGAGCTGTTTTTT | TRBJ2-2 | . | . | TRBV7-8
CASFPSGSSYNEQFF | TGTGCCAGCTTTCCCTCTGGGAGCTCCTACAATGAGCAGTTCTTC | TRBJ2-1 | . | . | TRBV6-5
CASSYRANQPQHF | TGCGCCAGCAGCTACAGGGCCAATCAGCCCCAGCATTTT | TRBJ1-5 | . | once | TRBV10-2
CASSQRRGGSLETQYF | TGTGCCAGCAGCCAGCGGCGGGGGGGGAGTTTGGAGACCCAGTACTTC | TRBJ2-5 | TRBD2 | few | TRBV13
CASSANTGTVGFYGYTF | TGTGCCAGCAGCGCGAACACCGGGACAGTGGGATTCTATGGCTACACCTTC | TRBJ1-2 | TRBD1 | few | TRBV2
CASSPPGGTASSYEQYF | TGTGCCAGCTCACCCCCGGGAGGGACGGCCAGTTCCTACGAGCAGTACTTC | TRBJ2-7 | TRBD2 | . | TRBV18